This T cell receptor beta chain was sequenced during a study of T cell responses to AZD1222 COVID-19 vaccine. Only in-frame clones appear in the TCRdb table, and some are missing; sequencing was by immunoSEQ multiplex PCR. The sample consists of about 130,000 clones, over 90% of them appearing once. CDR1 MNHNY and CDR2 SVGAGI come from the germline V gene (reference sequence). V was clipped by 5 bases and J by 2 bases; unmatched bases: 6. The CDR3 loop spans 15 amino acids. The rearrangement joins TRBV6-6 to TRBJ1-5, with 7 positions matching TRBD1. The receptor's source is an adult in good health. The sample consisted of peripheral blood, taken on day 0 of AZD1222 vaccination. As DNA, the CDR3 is TGTGCCAGCAGTAGGGACAGTCTCGGCAATCAGCCCCAGCATTTT. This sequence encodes CASSRDSLGNQPQHF.